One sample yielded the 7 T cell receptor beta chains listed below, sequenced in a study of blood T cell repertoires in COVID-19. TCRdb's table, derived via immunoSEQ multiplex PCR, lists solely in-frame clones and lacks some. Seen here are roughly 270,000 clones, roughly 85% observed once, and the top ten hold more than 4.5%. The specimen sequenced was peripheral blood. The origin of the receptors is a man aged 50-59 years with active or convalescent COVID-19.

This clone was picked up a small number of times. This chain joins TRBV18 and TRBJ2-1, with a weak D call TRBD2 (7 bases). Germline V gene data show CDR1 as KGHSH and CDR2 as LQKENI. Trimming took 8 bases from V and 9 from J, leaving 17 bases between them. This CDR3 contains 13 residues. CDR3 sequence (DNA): TGTGCCAGCGCCCCCGGGGGGCAGGGTGAGCAGTTCTTC. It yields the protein CASAPGGQGEQFF.

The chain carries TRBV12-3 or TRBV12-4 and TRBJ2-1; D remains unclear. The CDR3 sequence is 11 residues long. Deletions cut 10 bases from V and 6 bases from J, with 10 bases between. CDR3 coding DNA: TGTGCCATCTGGTGGAGCAATGAGCAGTTCTTC. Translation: CAIWWSNEQFF.

CDR3 sequence reads: CASTIQGQGLNYGYTF. The CDR3 coding sequence is TGTGCCAGCACGATCCAGGGACAGGGCCTTAACTATGGCTACACCTTC. The chain couples TRBV2 to TRBJ1-2, with 9 bases aligning to TRBD1. The CDR3 is made up of 16 amino acids. Germline-derived CDR1 and CDR2 are SNHLY and FYNNEI. Germline trimming cut 7 bases from V and 1 base from J; bases unmatched to any gene: 10. The full variable domain, its missing parts supplied by reference TRBV2 and TRBJ1-2, is EPEVTQTPSHQVTQMGQEVILRCVPISNHLYFYWYRQILGQKVEFLVSFYNNEISEKSEIFDDQFSVERPDGSNFTLKIRSTKLEDSAMYFCASTIQGQGLNYGYTFGSGTRLTVV.

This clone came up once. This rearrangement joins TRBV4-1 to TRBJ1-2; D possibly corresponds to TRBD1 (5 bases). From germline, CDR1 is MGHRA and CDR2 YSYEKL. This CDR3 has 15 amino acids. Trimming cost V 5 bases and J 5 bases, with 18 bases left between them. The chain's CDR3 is CASSVNRQLTYGYTF. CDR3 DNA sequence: TGCGCCAGCAGCGTAAATCGACAGTTAACTTATGGCTACACCTTC.

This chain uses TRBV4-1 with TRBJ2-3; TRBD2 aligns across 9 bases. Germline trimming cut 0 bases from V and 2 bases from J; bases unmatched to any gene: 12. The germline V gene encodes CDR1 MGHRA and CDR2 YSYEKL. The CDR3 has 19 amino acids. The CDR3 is CASSQEPRLAGWDTDTQYF. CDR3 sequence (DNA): TGCGCCAGCAGCCAAGAACCACGGCTAGCGGGATGGGACACAGATACGCAGTATTTT.

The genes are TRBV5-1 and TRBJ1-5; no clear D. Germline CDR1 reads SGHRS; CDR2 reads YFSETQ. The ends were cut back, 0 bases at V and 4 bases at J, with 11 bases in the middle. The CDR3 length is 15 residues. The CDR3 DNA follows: TGCGCCAGCAGCTTGGGACACAGCCCTAATCAGCCCCAGCATTTT. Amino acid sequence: CASSLGHSPNQPQHF.

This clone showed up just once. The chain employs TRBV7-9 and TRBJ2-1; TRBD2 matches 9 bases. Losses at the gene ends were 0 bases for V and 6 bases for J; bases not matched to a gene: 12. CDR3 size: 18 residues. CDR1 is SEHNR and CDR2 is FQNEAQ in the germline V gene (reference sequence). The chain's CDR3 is CASSLARSRLADLNEQFF. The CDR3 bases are TGTGCCAGCAGCTTAGCGAGATCAAGACTAGCGGACCTCAATGAGCAGTTCTTC.